A selection of T cell receptor beta chains follows, all from one sample in a study of cytomegalovirus exposure and HLA in healthy donors. Some clones are missing from TCRdb's copy, which holds only in-frame ones; the method was immunoSEQ multiplex PCR. The sample has over 100,000 clones, around three quarters seen once. Sequencing used PBMCs. These receptors were taken from a woman aged 50 to 60 in good health and CMV-seropositive. The CDR3 runs from the conserved cysteine through the conserved F or W. A D gene is named only where the DNA matches it firmly.

D gene: TRBD2
V gene: TRBV27
CDR3 protein: CASRSRGSGRVGNEQFF

D gene: TRBD1
V gene: TRBV18
CDR3 protein: CASSPPTGDGQETQYF

D gene: TRBD2
V gene: TRBV7-8
CDR3 protein: CASSVPGLAGVGETQYF

D gene: -
V gene: TRBV10-3
CDR3 protein: CAITASGVNYGYTF

D gene: -
V gene: TRBV6-5
CDR3 protein: CASSLGGGKYGYTF

D gene: -
V gene: TRBV5-1
CDR3 protein: CASSYRDTNTEAFF

D gene: -
V gene: TRBV7-2
CDR3 protein: CASSPRDGLTDTQYF

D gene: -
V gene: TRBV18
CDR3 protein: CASSPAGSGNTIYF

D gene: TRBD2
V gene: TRBV5-1
CDR3 protein: CASSLDAGGGTDTQYF

D gene: -
V gene: TRBV5-1
CDR3 protein: CASSLLGGGEKAFF

D gene: TRBD1
V gene: TRBV7-2
CDR3 protein: CASSFTGGEQPQHF

D gene: TRBD1
V gene: TRBV5-6
CDR3 protein: CASNPWGQGAQDTQYF

D gene: TRBD1
V gene: TRBV19
CDR3 protein: CASSLAGGGTDTQYF

D gene: -
V gene: TRBV28
CDR3 protein: CASSVTGSTGELFF

D gene: -
V gene: TRBV4-3
CDR3 protein: CASSRSRGSPLHF

D gene: -
V gene: TRBV7-9
CDR3 protein: CASSATQRGNYGYTF

D gene: TRBD1
V gene: TRBV6-1
CDR3 protein: CASSEWDSGRPQHF

D gene: -
V gene: TRBV7-2
CDR3 protein: CASSAQGPNYGYTF

D gene: TRBD1
V gene: TRBV9
CDR3 protein: CASSPGDRLNQPQHF

D gene: -
V gene: TRBV9
CDR3 protein: CASSPGGKNSQYF

D gene: -
V gene: TRBV4-3
CDR3 protein: CASSQARTGNTSPLHF

D gene: TRBD2
V gene: TRBV7-9
CDR3 protein: CSSSPTSGLDLFF

D gene: TRBD1
V gene: TRBV10-3
CDR3 protein: CAISGQGAFPGANVLTF

D gene: TRBD1
V gene: TRBV6-5
CDR3 protein: CASSPGQDYNSPLHF

D gene: -
V gene: TRBV5-5
CDR3 protein: CASGEGGVPYNEQFF

D gene: -
V gene: TRBV4-1
CDR3 protein: CASSQDRAPSYEQYF

D gene: -
V gene: TRBV7-8
CDR3 protein: CASGGGQVNSGANVLTF

D gene: TRBD1
V gene: TRBV7-9
CDR3 protein: CSSNPEGSRGRETQYF

D gene: -
V gene: TRBV6-1
CDR3 protein: CASSSGFHTDTQYF

D gene: -
V gene: TRBV19
CDR3 protein: CASSFTANTEAFF

D gene: -
V gene: TRBV6-1
CDR3 protein: CASSSKTVSNQPQHF

D gene: TRBD1
V gene: TRBV5-1
CDR3 protein: CASSPGQARAVYEQYF

D gene: -
V gene: TRBV5-4
CDR3 protein: CASSSGRGNIETQYF

D gene: -
V gene: TRBV7-9
CDR3 protein: CASSLESGYINEQFF

D gene: TRBD2
V gene: TRBV7-3
CDR3 protein: CASSLRRGNYNEQFF

D gene: TRBD1
V gene: TRBV7-2
CDR3 protein: CASSWGQATDTQYF

D gene: -
V gene: TRBV6-9
CDR3 protein: CASGSAAFF

D gene: -
V gene: TRBV9
CDR3 protein: CASSERAAGNTGELFF

D gene: -
V gene: TRBV4-3
CDR3 protein: CASSLERGPPYEQYF

D gene: -
V gene: TRBV9
CDR3 protein: CASSVPGGVQYF

D gene: -
V gene: TRBV2
CDR3 protein: CASSLDTLTHTF

D gene: -
V gene: TRBV6-1
CDR3 protein: CASSNGQFGAPLHF

D gene: -
V gene: TRBV11-2
CDR3 protein: CASSSGQGGLLNYEQYF